The 27 T cell receptor beta chains given below trace back to one sample, sequenced in a study of blood T cell repertoires in COVID-19 (dated by TCRdb to 2018 to 2021). Receptors were amplified or captured by the immunoSEQ multiplex PCR assay. The table comes from immuneACCESS by way of TCRdb, which keeps in-frame sequences with V and J called. Part of the clones is missing from these tables; in studies checked, under half for an unresolved V gene and the rest for unknown reasons. Present in this sample are roughly 110,000 clones, over 75% of which were seen just once. The ten largest make up roughly 8.4% of the sample. The source material was peripheral blood. The receptors derive from a woman aged 70-85 years who had recovered from COVID-19.

The chain links TRBV2 to TRBJ1-5; a possible D gene is TRBD1 (5 bases). The CDR3 totals 16 residues. V dropped 4 bases and J dropped 0 bases, with 13 bases sitting between them. Looked up from germline, CDR1 is SNHLY and CDR2 is FYNNEI. For the CDR3, the DNA is TGTGCCAGCAGTGCACTACAGGACTATAGCAATCAGCCCCAGCATTTT. Protein product: CASSALQDYSNQPQHF.

As DNA, the CDR3 is TGTGCCAGCCGCGAGGGAGGACTAGCGACCTACGAGCAGTACTTC. Protein: CASREGGLATYEQYF. The V and J genes are TRBV27 and TRBJ2-7; 9 bases are shared with TRBD2. J gave up 2 bases and V 8 bases, and 10 bases lay outside the gene matches. This CDR3 spans 15 amino acids. Germline loops: CDR1 MNHEY, CDR2 SMNVEV (reference sequence).

This rearrangement joins TRBV5-1 to TRBJ2-7; D not resolved. The CDR3 sequence is 15 residues long. V was cut by 5 bases and J by 0 bases, with 15 bases left in between. Germline lookup yields CDR1 SGHRS and CDR2 YFSETQ. In nucleotides, the CDR3 is TGCGCCAGCAGTCTCCCATTACCGAGCTCCTACGAGCAGTACTTC. Encoded protein: CASSLPLPSSYEQYF. The full variable domain, rest sourced from reference TRBV5-1 and TRBJ2-7, is KAGVTQTPRYLIKTRGQQVTLSCSPISGHRSVSWYQQTPGQGLQFLFEYFSETQRNKGNFPGRFSGRQFSNSRSEMNVSTLELGDSALYLCASSLPLPSSYEQYFGPGTRLTVT.

The chain employs TRBV4-3 and TRBJ2-1, with unresolved D. The length of the CDR3 is 15 residues. Trimming cost V 0 bases and J 11 bases, with 17 bases left between them. Germline V gives CDR1 LGHNA, CDR2 YSLEER. DNA for the CDR3: TGCGCCAGCAGCCAAGATTTCCCCCCTCTCGTTCAGCAGTTCTTC. As protein: CASSQDFPPLVQQFF.

The V call is TRBV9, the J call TRBJ2-7, with D possibly TRBD2 on 7 matching bases. The CDR3 sequence is 18 residues long. From germline, CDR1 is SGDLS and CDR2 YYNGEE. Trimming pared 3 bases from V and 8 bases from J, leaving 30 bases between. The CDR3 region is CASSGEGGSDSHLRKQYF. The CDR3 DNA sequence: TGTGCCAGCAGCGGAGAGGGGGGGAGTGATTCTCACCTACGCAAGCAGTACTTC.

The table lists this clone with a few counts. The sample has other DNA sequences that encode this CDR3 too. The genes are TRBV12-3 or TRBV12-4 and TRBJ1-1; D is unresolved. Deletions cut 3 bases from V and 4 bases from J, with 9 bases between. The CDR3 is 13 amino acids. CDR3 amino acids: CASSFEGSTEAFF. CDR3 sequence (DNA): TGTGCCAGCAGTTTTGAGGGTAGCACTGAAGCTTTCTTT.

The J gene is TRBJ1-4, the V gene TRBV20-1; no clear D. Trimming left V 3 bases short and J 8 bases short, with 4 bases between. The CDR3 runs to 10 residues. CDR1 DFQATT and CDR2 SNEGSKA come from the germline V gene (reference sequence). CDR3 nucleotide sequence: TGCAGTGCTAGGCGGGAAAAACTGTTTTTT. Its protein product is CSARREKLFF.

This chain links TRBV30 with TRBJ2-7, with 9 nucleotides matching TRBD1. The CDR3 length is 15 residues. Trimming took 5 bases from V and 5 from J; bases not matched to a gene: 13. Germline V gene data show CDR1 as GTSNPN and CDR2 as SVGIG (reference sequence). CDR3 nucleotides: TGTGCCTGGTATCAGCCGGGACAGGGAACCCACGAGCAGTACTTC. Translation gives CAWYQPGQGTHEQYF.

The chain carries TRBV18 and TRBJ2-1; 11 nucleotides align to TRBD2. Germline trimming cut 0 bases from V and 8 bases from J; bases unmatched to any gene: 12. The CDR3 runs 18 residues. From germline, CDR1 is KGHSH and CDR2 LQKENI. As DNA, the CDR3 is TGTGCCAGCTCACCACCGGTGAGGGCTAGCGGGAGGAGGGATGAGCAGTTCTTC. Translating gives CASSPPVRASGRRDEQFF.

The V gene is TRBV28, the J gene TRBJ1-4; no clear D. CDR1 and CDR2 (germline): MDHEN, SYDVKM. The V end lost 2 bases, the J end lost 7 bases, and 17 bases lay between the germline ends. The CDR3 contains 16 residues. The CDR3 is CASSLGGSLSFEKLFF. The CDR3, as DNA: TGTGCCAGCAGTTTAGGAGGCAGTCTATCCTTTGAAAAACTGTTTTTT.

The gene calls are TRBV5-1 and TRBJ1-2; D gene uncertain. The CDR3 covers 16 residues. Germline CDR1 SGHRS, CDR2 YFSETQ. V was pared by 4 bases and J by 1 base, with 17 bases between. The CDR3 region is CASSPMSGSFNYGYTF. CDR3 DNA: TGCGCCAGCAGCCCCATGAGCGGGAGCTTTAACTATGGCTACACCTTC.

CDR3 protein: CASRRLAGGLPSSYNEQFF. Written as DNA, the CDR3 is TGTGCCAGCAGAAGACTAGCGGGAGGGCTCCCTAGCTCCTACAATGAGCAGTTCTTC. The V gene is TRBV27, the J gene TRBJ2-1; 14 nucleotides match TRBD2. This CDR3 is built from 19 residues. In germline, CDR1 is MNHEY, CDR2 SMNVEV (reference sequence). V was clipped by 6 bases and J by 0 bases; unmatched bases: 10.

The chain couples TRBV6-5 to TRBJ1-1; perhaps TRBD1 as D (5 bases). Germline assignment: CDR1 MNHEY and CDR2 SVGAGI. This CDR3 comprises 15 residues. Trimming pared 0 bases from V and 7 bases from J, leaving 15 bases between. CDR3 loop: CASSYSSRAGIEAFF. CDR3 DNA sequence: TGTGCCAGCAGTTACTCGAGTAGGGCAGGGATTGAAGCTTTCTTT.

The rearrangement joins TRBV6-2 or TRBV6-3 to TRBJ2-2, with 11 bases aligning to TRBD2. Germline CDR1 is MNHEY and CDR2 is SVGEGT. The CDR3 loop spans 17 amino acids. V shed 2 bases, J shed 7 bases, and the junction held 9 bases outside the gene matches. The CDR3 bases are TGTGCCAGCAGTTACCCCGCCACTAGCGGGAGTATCGGGGAGCTGTTTTTT. Translation gives CASSYPATSGSIGELFF.

The chain recombines TRBV3-1 (or the pseudogene TRBV3-2) with TRBJ1-4; D is perhaps TRBD1 (6 bases). Germline assignment: CDR1 LGHDT and CDR2 YNNKEL (reference sequence). This CDR3 region has 17 residues. With 1 base removed from V and 2 bases from J, the gap between germline ends came to 14 bases. CDR3 bases: TGTGCCAGCAGCCAAGCCTGGGGGCTGCGGACTAATGAAAAACTGTTTTTT. This encodes CASSQAWGLRTNEKLFF.

The CDR3 is CASSRAGRTYEQYF. CDR3 bases: TGCGCCAGCAGCCGCGCGGGACGGACCTACGAGCAGTACTTC. This rearrangement joins TRBV4-3 to TRBJ2-7; the D gene is possibly TRBD2 (6 bases). Germline V gives CDR1 LGHNA, CDR2 YSLEER. Trimming left V 4 bases short and J 2 bases short, with 12 bases between. The CDR3 loop spans 14 amino acids.

V gene TRBV20-1 combines with J gene TRBJ2-3; D gene uncertain. CDR1 DFQATT and CDR2 SNEGSKA come from the germline V gene (reference sequence). The ends were cut back, 3 bases at V and 5 bases at J, with 6 bases in the middle. This CDR3 is 11 amino acids long. The CDR3 coding sequence is TGCAGTGCTAGCGGTGTAGATACGCAGTATTTT. Its protein is CSASGVDTQYF.

This clone was detected only once. This chain connects TRBV12-3 or TRBV12-4 to TRBJ1-1; D is ambiguous. CDR3 length equals 11 residues. V was cut by 5 bases and J by 5 bases, with 6 bases left in between. CDR3 nucleotides: TGTGCCAGCAGTCCCGGGACTGAAGCTTTCTTT. Translation gives CASSPGTEAFF.

V is TRBV27 and J is TRBJ2-7; a weak D match, TRBD2 (5 bases). The germline V gene encodes CDR1 MNHEY and CDR2 SMNVEV (reference sequence). V lost 3 bases and J 5 bases, leaving 11 bases between the germline ends. The CDR3 is 13 amino acids. CDR3 in DNA: TGTGCCAGCAGTTTGGGTAGCGTCCACGAGCAGTACTTC. Amino acids: CASSLGSVHEQYF.

V gene TRBV9 combines with J gene TRBJ2-3, with D perhaps TRBD2 (6 bases). There are 16 residues in the CDR3. CDR1 and CDR2 from the germline V gene are SGDLS and YYNGEE. Trimming removed 4 bases at V and 2 bases at J, with 17 bases between. The CDR3 nucleotides are TGTGCCAGCAGCCCCCTGGGGGGTTATTCCACAGATACGCAGTATTTT. As protein: CASSPLGGYSTDTQYF.

The J gene is TRBJ1-2, the V gene TRBV15; 7 nucleotides align to TRBD1. The germline CDR1 and CDR2 sequences are LNHNV and YYDKDF (reference sequence). Trimming at V came to 5 bases and at J to 8 bases, leaving 11 bases not matched to a gene. CDR3 length equals 14 residues. CDR3 sequence reads: CATSARQGLGGYTF. The CDR3 DNA sequence: TGTGCCACCAGCGCCAGACAGGGCTTGGGCGGCTACACCTTC.

The chain combines TRBV3-1 (or the pseudogene TRBV3-2) with TRBJ2-7; TRBD1 might be the D (5 bases). Trimming removed 3 bases at V and 6 bases at J, with 12 bases between. The CDR3 loop spans 13 amino acids. Germline V gene data show CDR1 as LGHDT and CDR2 as YNNKEL (reference sequence). Here the CDR3 DNA reads TGTGCCAGCAGCCAGTCAGGGAAGGGCGAGCAGTACTTC. Amino acid sequence: CASSQSGKGEQYF.

This chain connects TRBV24-1 to TRBJ2-5; D unresolved. Germline assignment: CDR1 KGHDR and CDR2 SFDVKD. V lost 3 bases and J 1 base, leaving 11 bases between the germline ends. CDR3 size: 15 residues. Here the CDR3 reads CATSDASSSQETQYF. The CDR3 DNA reads as TGTGCCACCAGTGATGCATCCTCCAGCCAAGAGACCCAGTACTTC.

V is TRBV7-6 and J is TRBJ1-6; 8 bases are a match to TRBD1. Germline V gene sequence: CDR1 SGHVS, CDR2 FNYEAQ. J was trimmed by 5 bases and V by 5 bases; bases with no gene match: 5. The CDR3 loop spans 15 amino acids. The CDR3 DNA sequence: TGTGCCAGCAGCCTAGGACAGGGACATAATTCACCCCTCCACTTT. As protein: CASSLGQGHNSPLHF.

The chain recombines TRBV10-3 with TRBJ1-4, with D hard to call. V lost 5 bases and J 7 bases, leaving 23 bases between the germline ends. The CDR3 runs to 17 residues. Germline V gene lookup returns CDR1 ENHRY and CDR2 SYGVKD. The CDR3 spells CAISRLAPSGNREKLFF. Written as DNA, the CDR3 is TGTGCCATCAGTAGACTAGCCCCCTCGGGGAATCGTGAAAAACTGTTTTTT.

The V call is TRBV28, the J call TRBJ1-1, with D unresolved. This CDR3 has 12 amino acids. The ends were cut back, 10 bases at V and 4 bases at J, with 13 bases in the middle. CDR1 and CDR2 (germline): MDHEN, SYDVKM. This CDR3 reads CATTTRGTEAFF. Written as DNA, the CDR3 is TGTGCCACCACCACGCGGGGCACTGAAGCTTTCTTT.

The rearrangement links TRBV30 to TRBJ2-5; TRBD2 might be the D (5 bases). CDR1 GTSNPN and CDR2 SVGIG come from the germline V gene (reference sequence). Trimming pared 1 base from V and 7 bases from J, leaving 13 bases between. This CDR3 is built from 13 residues. The CDR3 bases are TGTGCCTGGAGTGAACCGGGGTCAGGGACCCAGTACTTC. It specifies CAWSEPGSGTQYF.